The text below deals with one T cell receptor (beta chain). This clone has a single count. Its antigen is unknown. Per-base qualities were not stored, and no clone one base away is much larger. This entry comes from a study of T cells in placental villitis. For context, the study as a whole: The study compared placental TCR-beta repertoires across villitis of unknown etiology, gestational-age-matched unaffected controls, and infectious villitis to test an allograft-versus-infection hypothesis. The paper's findings and limits, for the study overall: Paraffin blocks contained small amounts of decidua, so some captured T cells, especially in controls, may have been decidual rather than villous infiltrates. CMV-specific clone frequencies were higher in infectious CMV cases than in villitis of unknown etiology (roughly 0.012 vs 0.00096), and the villitis of unknown etiology frequencies did not differ from those of controls. Bulk tissue sequencing could not distinguish helper, regulatory or cytotoxic T cells, nor maternal versus fetal T cells, and excluded gamma-delta receptors.

For this chain, trimming is 5 bases at the V end and 5 bases at the J end, and the number of junction bases without a gene match is 2. The germline V gene provides CDR1 SGHTA and CDR2 FQGTGA. The CDR3 sequence holds 13 residues, the cysteine and phenylalanine included. Only CDR3 DNA is held: 39 bases, read in frame from base 1. The immunoSEQ v4 bias-controlled multiplex PCR assay, performed blinded to group allocation, was used to amplify TCR-beta CDR3 regions from genomic DNA. Reference gene primers were added alongside TCR-beta primers to estimate nucleated cell and T cell quantities per sample. Sequencing of the libraries was performed on an Illumina MiSeq with a 100-cycle paired-end protocol. Per the authors' processing: Diversity and richness were calculated in immunoSEQ Analyzer software, with richness determined by iChao1 and clonality derived from Pielou evenness and Shannon diversity (0-1, with higher values meaning less diverse). Using confidence 3 and substitution 2, CDR3 amino acid sequences together with their V/J genes were queried against VDJdb for CMV, EBV and influenza A specificities. TCR-beta amino acid clonotype overlap between villitis of unknown etiology, infectious villitis and control repertoires was assessed with the Morisita-Horn index. TCRdb stores this immuneACCESS table with in-frame sequences only. Part of the clones is absent; in the studies checked, under half of the shortfall reflects unresolved V genes, and no reason is known for the rest. The V and J calls and the clone size are those of that table, but D and trimming were determined from the DNA. The table for this sample lists 2,000 to 2,500 clones; around four fifths of them were counted only once. The biggest ten clones account for around half of the sample.

Five infectious villitis placentae were included, four with confirmed cytomegalovirus and one with Toxoplasma gondii, and were not matched to other groups. In the infectious villitis group, the mothers were found to be younger and to have smaller fetuses, and preterm delivery or intrauterine demise was recorded in a couple of cases. After delivery, placentae were collected and subjected to gross and histological evaluation prior to the selection of archival tissue. Five 10-micron scrolls were cut from each FFPE block, and DNA was isolated using the AllPrep DNA/RNA FFPE Tissue kit. DNA concentration and purity were checked by NanoDrop, and RNA quality was assessed on a Bioanalyzer.

The chain was built from TRBV7-3 and TRBJ1-2; TRBD1 lines up with 10 middle nucleotides. The sequencing input was placental tissue containing maternal and fetal cells. The sequence derives from a human patient with infectious villitis; the placental T cells may come from both mother and fetus. CDR3 region: CASSLGQGYGYTF. The DNA is as follows: TGTGCCAGCAGCCTGGGACAGGGGTATGGCTACACCTTC.